These 7 T cell receptor beta chains were sequenced from one sample in a study of CD8+ T cells in alopecia areata. The treatment: oral pan-JAK inhibitor, 5-10 mg twice daily. Once RNA had been extracted, it was reverse transcribed into cDNA to act as the sequencing template. Using immunoSEQ multiplex PCR, the repertoire was profiled, and TCRdb retains in-frame clones only, with some absent. The sample lists around 180,000 clones, roughly three fifths occurring once. Sequencing used CD4+ T cells sorted from blood, obtained between weeks 47 and 50, from a patient treated with tofacitinib. The receptors stem from a human donor with alopecia areata.

The chain employs TRBV18 and TRBJ2-4; 7 bases line up with TRBD2. The CDR3 runs to 13 residues. The germline CDR1 and CDR2 sequences are KGHSH and LQKENI. V was pared by 6 bases and J by 9 bases, with 8 bases of the junction left unmatched. CDR3 loop: CASSRGEGSIQYF. The CDR3 DNA reads TGTGCCAGCTCCAGAGGGGAGGGAAGCATTCAGTACTTC.

The rearrangement joins TRBV11-2 to TRBJ1-4; D gene uncertain. Between the trimmed V and J ends, which lost 3 bases and 8 bases, there was a span of 10 bases. There are 13 residues in the CDR3. The germline V gene has CDR1 SGHAT and CDR2 FQNNGV. CDR3 nucleotide sequence: TGTGCCAGCAGCTTCGAGCGCAAGGAAAAACTGTTTTTT. This sequence encodes CASSFERKEKLFF.

For this clone: Other DNA sequences in the sample encode the same CDR3. This chain uses TRBV30 with TRBJ1-2; D remains unclear. Germline CDR1 GTSNPN, CDR2 SVGIG (reference sequence). There are 13 residues in the CDR3. V lost 2 bases and J lost 5, with 12 bases in between. The CDR3 loop is CAWSRDRGYGYTF. The CDR3 DNA reads TGTGCCTGGAGTCGGGATCGTGGGTATGGCTACACCTTC. Full variable domain (rest looked up from reference TRBV30 and TRBJ1-2): SQTIHQWPATLVQPVGSPLSLECTVEGTSNPNLYWYRQAAGRGLQLLFYSVGIGQISSEVPQNLSASRPQDRQFILSSKKLLLSDSGFYLCAWSRDRGYGYTFGSGTRLTVV.

CDR3 amino acids: CASRQYWNGELFF. CDR3 nucleotides: TGTGCCAGCAGGCAATACTGGAACGGGGAGCTGTTTTTT. This chain uses TRBV27 with TRBJ2-2; D gene uncertain. CDR3 length equals 13 residues. Germline V CDR1 and CDR2: MNHEY, SMNVEV (reference sequence). Deletions cut 6 bases from V and 7 bases from J, with 12 bases between.

V is TRBV30 and J is TRBJ2-1; 8 bases are a match to TRBD2. Per the germline V gene, CDR1 is GTSNPN and CDR2 is SVGIG (reference sequence). V lost 0 bases to trimming and J lost 14 bases; unmatched junction nucleotides: 6. The CDR3 spans 12 residues. The DNA of the CDR3 is TGTGCCTGGAGTGTGTCGGGGGGGCACAAGTTCTTC. Encoded protein: CAWSVSGGHKFF.

As DNA, the CDR3 is TGTGCCAGCAGTCGGACTAGCGGGGACCGCACAGATACGCAGTATTTT. Residues: CASSRTSGDRTDTQYF. The V call is TRBV2, the J call TRBJ2-3; the match to TRBD2 covers 12 bases. This CDR3 comprises 16 residues. Trimming removed 5 bases from V and 1 base from J; junction bases left unmatched: 4. Germline V gene sequence: CDR1 SNHLY, CDR2 FYNNEI.

This rearrangement joins TRBV29-1 to TRBJ1-2; no reliable D call. The CDR3 contains 13 residues. CDR1 is SQVTM and CDR2 is ANQGSEA in the germline V gene. V lost 3 bases to trimming and J lost 7 bases, with 15 bases between them. CDR3 protein: CSVEAWEAVGYTF. The DNA for the CDR3 is TGCAGCGTTGAGGCCTGGGAAGCGGTTGGCTACACCTTC.